This is a list of T cell receptor beta chains from one sample in a study of CD8+CD57+ T cells in acquired aplastic anemia. TCRdb reanalysed the reads using MiXCR and keeps one entry per CDR3 protein. The data contain 450,000 to 550,000 distinct CDR3 sequences, more than 25% of them seen just once; the ten biggest clones take up roughly 0.89%. The sequencing input was sorted CD4+, CD8+, or CD8+CD57+ T cells (not recorded which) from PBMCs. These receptors all stem from a human donor with aplastic anemia. CDR3s include the opening cysteine and the closing phenylalanine or tryptophan. D genes are given only for firm matches. Some rows have no size entry. The others give once, few or many, or a class for an expanded clone.

d_call clone_size j_call v_call cdr3_nt cdr3_aa
- few TRBJ2-1 TRBV6-1 TGTGCCAGCAATCGAAGGGGCGGAATCCCCCATGAGCAGTTCTTC CASNRRGGIPHEQFF
TRBD2 few TRBJ2-1 TRBV18 TGTGCCAGCTCACCAATGGTAGCGGGATCCTACAATGAGCAGTTCTTC CASSPMVAGSYNEQFF
TRBD2 few TRBJ2-4 TRBV7-3 TGTGCCAGCAGCTTAAGCGGACTAGCGGGGGACCCAGGGGCCAAAAACATTCAGTACTTC CASSLSGLAGDPGAKNIQYF
- - TRBJ1-2 TRBV2 TGTGCCAGCAGTACCGAAGGGGTTGGCTATGGCTACACCTTC CASSTEGVGYGYTF
TRBD1 - TRBJ1-2 TRBV19 TGTGCCAGTAGCCTCAGTCACGGGACAGGGTTTTACTATGGCTACACCTTC CASSLSHGTGFYYGYTF
TRBD1 - TRBJ2-5 TRBV7-4 TGTGCCAGCAGGACAGGGAGTGGCGTGGAGACCCAGTACTTC CASRTGSGVETQYF
TRBD2 few TRBJ2-2 TRBV18 TGTGCCAGCTCACCAAGGCGGTCTAGCGGGGGGGCCGTGGACACCGGGGAGCTGTTTTTT CASSPRRSSGGAVDTGELFF
- many TRBJ1-3 TRBV10-1 TGCGCCAGCAGTGAAGAGCCTCGACCGGGAAACACCATATATTTT CASSEEPRPGNTIYF
- few TRBJ1-1 TRBV9 TGTGCCAGCAGCGCGTCAGGAGGTAACACTGAAGCTTTCTTT CASSASGGNTEAFF
- - TRBJ1-1 TRBV19 TGTGCCAGTAGTATTCAGTCGAACACTGAAGCTTTCTTT CASSIQSNTEAFF
- few TRBJ2-2 TRBV9 TGTGCCAGCACCAGATCGGCGGATCCGAACACCGGGGAGCTGTTTTTT CASTRSADPNTGELFF
- - TRBJ2-7 TRBV2 TGTGCCAGCAGTGGTCGACAGGATCTCTCCTACGAGCAGTACTTC CASSGRQDLSYEQYF
- many TRBJ1-2 TRBV7-9 TGTGCCAGCAGCCAACGGGACCCCAGTCAGCAGGGCTACACCTTC CASSQRDPSQQGYTF
- few TRBJ2-7 TRBV25-1 TGTGCCAGCAGTCTCTCAGGGACGGAGCAGTACTTC CASSLSGTEQYF
TRBD2 many TRBJ2-7 TRBV19 TGTGCCAGTAGTCCGCGGGGGGGACAGACCTACGAGCAGTACTTC CASSPRGGQTYEQYF
- many TRBJ1-1 TRBV7-2 TGTGCCAGCAGCTCCGGCCACACTGAAGCTTTCTTT CASSSGHTEAFF
- - TRBJ2-7 TRBV25-1 TGTGCCGGCAGTTATAGTACAGCCTACGAGCAGTACTTC CAGSYSTAYEQYF
- many TRBJ1-6 TRBV20-1 TGCAGTGCTAGAGTGGGGGCCGGAGATAATTCACCCCTCCACTTT CSARVGAGDNSPLHF
- - TRBJ2-1 TRBV20-1 TGCAGTGCTAGCCCGGGAGTGAGCTCCTACAATGAGCAGTTCTTC CSASPGVSSYNEQFF
- few TRBJ1-5 TRBV7-9 TGTGCCAGCAGCTTAACTCAGGGGCAGCCCCAGCATTTT CASSLTQGQPQHF
- - TRBJ1-4 TRBV6-1 TGTGCCAGCAGTCCTACGGGCGTAACTAATGAAAAACTGTTTTTT CASSPTGVTNEKLFF
- once TRBJ2-3 TRBV6-4 TGTGCCAGCAGTGGTTTCAGGGGCATGGGAGATACGCAGTATTTT CASSGFRGMGDTQYF
- many TRBJ2-2 TRBV24-1 TGTGCCACCAGTGATTTTTCCCACGGCAACACCGGGGAGCTGTTTTTT CATSDFSHGNTGELFF
TRBD2 many TRBJ2-7 TRBV10-3 TGTGCCATCGGACTAGCGGGAGCGAACGAGCAGTACTTC CAIGLAGANEQYF
TRBD1 - TRBJ1-6 TRBV6-4 TGTGCCAGCAGTGACCGGACAGGGATCGATAATTCACCCCTCCACTTT CASSDRTGIDNSPLHF
- few TRBJ1-3 TRBV7-3 TGTGCCAGCAGCATAATAACAGGGCCTGGAAACACCATATATTTT CASSIITGPGNTIYF
- few TRBJ1-3 TRBV9 TGTGCCAGCAGCGTAGGAGGTCGACCAAGCTCTGGAAACACCATATATTTT CASSVGGRPSSGNTIYF
- - TRBJ2-7 TRBV30 TGTGCCTGGGGGACGGGACAATCCTACGAGCAGTACTTC CAWGTGQSYEQYF
- - TRBJ2-1 TRBV20-1 TGCAGTGCTAGAAGATGGGGGGCGGATGAGCAGTTCTTC CSARRWGADEQFF
- - TRBJ1-5 TRBV7-9 TGTGCCAGCAGCTTACGAGCGTTCCGGGCCGTGATGAATGATCAGCCCCAGCATTTT CASSLRAFRAVMNDQPQHF
- few TRBJ1-2 TRBV7-6 TGTGCCAGCAGCTTAGGCTACACCTTC CASSLGYTF
- many TRBJ2-7 TRBV20-1 TGCAGTGCCAAAGGGACAACTACCTACGAGCAGTACTTC CSAKGTTTYEQYF
- - TRBJ2-6 TRBV7-9 TGTGCCGTAGAGGCGGGGGCCAACGTCCTGACTTTC CAVEAGANVLTF
TRBD1 many TRBJ1-2 TRBV20-1 TGCAGTGCTAGGGCCGGGACAGGGAGCGATGGCTACACCTTC CSARAGTGSDGYTF
- few TRBJ1-1 TRBV7-9 TGTGCCAGCAGCTTAGATGGCAGGGCTGAAGCTTTCTTT CASSLDGRAEAFF
TRBD1 few TRBJ1-4 TRBV9 TGTGCCAGCAGCACCCAGGGGGGGGATGAAAAACTGTTTTTT CASSTQGGDEKLFF
- - TRBJ1-1 TRBV6-1 TGTGCCAGCAGACCGACATTGAACACTGAAGCTTTCTTT CASRPTLNTEAFF
- - TRBJ1-2 TRBV6-1 TGTGCCAGCACCCCCTTGGTAAGGGCCTATGGCTGCACCTTC CASTPLVRAYGCTF
TRBD2 few TRBJ2-7 TRBV13 TGTGCCAGCAGCTTAGGAGCGGGGCGGGGGGTAACCACGGTCGAGCAGTACTTC CASSLGAGRGVTTVEQYF
- - TRBJ1-6 TRBV5-5 TGTGCCAGCAGCTTATCCGAATCACCCCTCCACTTT CASSLSESPLHF
TRBD1 - TRBJ1-1 TRBV27 TGTGCCAGCAGTCAAGCCCCGGACAGGGAAAATGAAGCTTTCTTT CASSQAPDRENEAFF
TRBD1 many TRBJ1-1 TRBV19 TGTGCCAGTAGGCGAGGCAGGGGGCTAGGCTTGACTGAAGCTTTCTTT CASRRGRGLGLTEAFF
- - TRBJ2-2 TRBV11-2 TGTGCCAGCGGGGACTGGGTCACCGGGGAGCTGTTTTTT CASGDWVTGELFF
- - TRBJ2-7 TRBV20-1 TGCAGTCAAGGAGGGGGAGCTAGCGGTTACGAGCAGTACTTC CSQGGGASGYEQYF
- few TRBJ1-5 TRBV10-3 TGTGCCATCAGTGTCACACAGGATCAGCCCCAGCATTTT CAISVTQDQPQHF
TRBD2 many TRBJ2-1 TRBV7-3 TGTGCCAGCAGCCCAACGGGGGGGGTGTTGAATGAGCAGTTCTTC CASSPTGGVLNEQFF
TRBD2 many TRBJ2-5 TRBV2 TGTGCCAGTCAGAGCCCTAGCGGGAGAGCGACCCAGTACTTC CASQSPSGRATQYF
- many TRBJ1-4 TRBV29-1 TGCAGCGTTATCAGGAGGGAAAAACTGTTTTTT CSVIRREKLFF
- many TRBJ2-3 TRBV2 TGTGCCAGCAGTGAAGTGTGGGGGGATGGAACGCAGTATTTT CASSEVWGDGTQYF
- many TRBJ1-6 TRBV20-1 TGCAGTGCTAGAGTGGGGGTTGTCAATTCACCCCTCCACTTT CSARVGVVNSPLHF
TRBD1 - TRBJ1-2 TRBV29-1 TGCAGCGTTGGACAGGGATCTAACTATGGCTACACCTTC CSVGQGSNYGYTF
TRBD1 - TRBJ1-2 TRBV6-1 TGTGCCAGCAGTGAAGCACAGGGGGAGGGCCTCTACACCTTC CASSEAQGEGLYTF
- few TRBJ2-3 TRBV7-9 TGTGCCAGCAGTTCACGACAGCGGATTACAGATACGCAGTATTTT CASSSRQRITDTQYF
- - TRBJ2-3 TRBV10-3 TGTGCCATCAGTGCGGACAGATCAGATACGCAGTATTTT CAISADRSDTQYF
- many TRBJ2-7 TRBV20-1 TGCAGTGCTCAACAGGGTCGAGAGCAGTACTTC CSAQQGREQYF
TRBD1 few TRBJ2-1 TRBV13 TGTGCCAGCAGCTCCACCCGACAGGGACATGGCAATGAGCAGTTCTTC CASSSTRQGHGNEQFF
TRBD1 many TRBJ1-2 TRBV7-3 TGTGCCAGCAGCTTAACGAGACAGGGGGAGGGCTACACCTTC CASSLTRQGEGYTF
- - TRBJ1-2 TRBV11-2 TGTGCCAGCAGCTTATCAGGGACGTCTAACTATGGCTACACCTTC CASSLSGTSNYGYTF